This TCR beta chain was identified during a study of cytomegalovirus exposure and HLA in healthy donors (dated by TCRdb to the late 2010s). Notes on the research overall: An earlier analysis of some 550 of the donors reported more than 250 Gb of sequence data and roughly 110 million unique TCR beta sequences from roughly 180 million T cells. Roughly 300 gigabases of sequencing data and tens of millions of unique TCR sequences were included in an early release covering about 620 HLA-typed donors. Among the roughly 410 genotyped donors, around 81% belonged to the genetic ancestry cluster associated with self-reported Caucasian donors. The study was designed to test whether signatures of past pathogen exposure could be identified by cataloging public T cell receptors. The T cell repertoires of roughly 660 subjects were profiled by immunosequencing and related to cytomegalovirus serostatus. Besides the first cohort of roughly 640 subjects, a separate validation cohort made up of over a hundred different subjects was used. To predict cytomegalovirus infection status, the study brought together high-throughput TCR immunosequencing, statistical association of individual TCRs with disease status, and machine learning. A later analysis re-analyzed previously published TCR beta repertoires from 660 or so donors and added high-resolution HLA genotyping to study TCR occurrence patterns. Rather than drawing on any new phenotypic data, the later analysis identified candidate immune exposures from TCR beta sequences and the way those sequences occurred across donors. In an earlier analysis of a few hundred of the donors, high-throughput TCR beta sequencing was used to judge whether each TCR beta V gene segment behaved as functional or pseudogenic. Donor age, sex, ethnicity and CMV serostatus were compiled together with the repertoire data. Genome-wide SNP genotypes for about 55% of the roughly 670 donors were used in a later genetic analysis, which treated that subset as a discovery cohort. Every discovery cohort repertoire had been produced on one sequencing platform. Both class I and class II loci were covered by HLA typing, at four-digit resolution. Typing coverage differed by locus: A, B, C, DRB1 and DQB1 were typed in about 620-630 donors, DQA1 in about 550, DPA1 in roughly 590, and DPB1 in just under 480. Five DR-DQ haplotypes were treated as single units for association and clustering because of strong linkage in the cohort. On average, over 200,000 unique TCR beta nucleotide sequences were sequenced per donor among several hundred genotyped donors of the cohort, with roughly 18% of those sequences being non-productive. What the work shows at the level of the full study, not this receptor alone: Because the 87-base-pair reads could not distinguish some IMGT-functional V segments, including TRBV6-2 and TRBV6-3, those segments were excluded. Because HLA typing was missing for some donors at each locus, association tests included only the typed subset. The classifier was reported to diagnose cytomegalovirus status with high specificity and sensitivity in both the original and validation cohorts. According to a later analysis, parvovirus B19, influenza, CMV and Epstein-Barr virus appeared linked to several top co-occurrence clusters. Linkage disequilibrium might explain the correlated functional status among segregating V segments, but an unknown experimental factor could not be ruled out. CMV serostatus was the only immune exposure information available for the cohort. Most TCR sequences were observed very rarely across donors, whereas some public TCRs were present in many individuals. The sequencing pipeline was judged likely to have produced a cluster of highly shared sequence variants as a technical artifact. Specific HLA alleles were associated with 16,951 TCR beta sequences at a false discovery rate of 0.05 in a later analysis. In a later analysis, most CMV-associated TCR beta chains were found to appear HLA-restricted, with HLA associations seemingly driven largely by CMV exposure. In this cohort, only TCR beta chains were sequenced, and detectable features were limited by the absence of alpha or paired-chain data. Because counts were too low, seventeen rarely observed V segments, including chromosome 9 orphons, were left out of the earlier analysis of a few hundred of the donors. V-gene and J-gene trimming of TCR beta chains was associated with a missense DCLRE1C variant in a later genetic analysis, and the association was replicated in an independent cohort. According to a later genetic analysis, donors in an Asian-associated ancestry cluster had fewer N-insertions in productive TCRs than the approximately 670-donor mean. A further reported finding was that TCR beta sequences accurately predicted the HLA-A and HLA-B alleles for most subjects in the first cohort. Presence/absence analyses assumed roughly uniform sequencing depth across donors, an assumption that may not hold. In a later analysis, HLA-associated TCR beta chains were found to be more clonally expanded and to have lower generation probabilities than equally common non-associated chains. According to a later analysis, TCR association rates differed among HLA loci, with DRB1 alleles showing the most associated TCRs and HLA-C alleles showing the fewest. In vitro tests confirmed that a few of the cytomegalovirus-associated TCR beta chains recognize cytomegalovirus antigens. When HLA alleles, especially DR and DQ, strongly co-occurred, attributing TCR associations to individual alleles was difficult. A total of roughly 160 TCR beta chains were listed by the study as associated with cytomegalovirus. According to the authors, the approach could potentially be generalized to other disease states and immunological phenotypes. An earlier analysis of 587 of the donors showed that most TCR beta V segments appeared in productive rearrangements either about 90% or about 30% of the time, which broadly matched IMGT annotations.

Library preparation employed the immunoSEQ multiplex PCR assay. For the multiplex PCR, a mixture combining 60 forward primers for TCR Vbeta segments and 13 reverse primers for TCR Jbeta segments was used. The CDR3 region of rearranged TCR beta genes was amplified from genomic DNA with a multiplex PCR assay. The Illumina HiSeq System was used to sequence the amplified TCR beta libraries as 87-base-pair reads. For the original study's pipeline: A later analysis counted approximately 76 million unique TCR beta chains across the 500 to 850 repertoires, and roughly 11 million of these chains were shared by at least two donors. Raw reads were error-corrected and collapsed into unique sequences with a nearest-neighbor algorithm that merged closely related sequences to remove PCR and sequencing errors. Alignment of CDR3 sequences to IMGT reference sequences was used to assign V, D and J gene segments. For a sequence to be retained, a match of at least six nucleotides was required to both a V gene segment and a J gene segment. A rearrangement was called productive if the CDR3 had no stop codons and remained in frame with V and J, and every other rearrangement was called non-productive. CDR3 was defined according to IMGT convention as the region running from the second conserved V-encoded cysteine to the conserved J-encoded phenylalanine. In an earlier analysis of 550 to 650 of the donors, sequences lacking an unambiguous match to a single V gene segment were excluded. An earlier analysis of some 610 of the donors called V segments functional above 56.7% productive rearrangements and segregating when the between-donor standard deviation exceeded 5%. A statistical classification framework was developed to diagnose cytomegalovirus status using the catalog of TCR beta chain sequences. In a later analysis, V and J genes were assigned by comparing TCR nucleotide sequences against IMGT/GENE-DB human TR gene sequences. A later analysis assigned CDR3 sequences and most-parsimonious VDJ recombination scenarios with the TCRdist pipeline. In a later analysis, each TCR beta chain was defined by its CDR3 amino acid sequence together with its V-gene family, and reads without a unique V-gene family were excluded. A later analysis removed several hundred highly shared, low-generation-probability nucleotide sequences to deal with suspected cross-contamination and a sequencing artifact. In a later analysis, a clonal expansion index for each public chain was calculated from normalized within-repertoire ranks of inferred template counts. In a later analysis, generation probabilities were computed using a VDJ recombination model fitted to out-of-frame rearrangements, and the results were checked against IGoR. Hypergeometric tests were used in a later analysis to score TCR-TCR, TCR-HLA and TCR-CMV co-occurrence, with a repertoire-size bias correction applied to the TCR pairs. A later analysis estimated false discovery rates by permuting HLA or CMV assignments 20 times. In a later analysis, co-occurring TCRs were grouped with DBSCAN, and TCRdist sequence similarity was added when clustering was performed within HLA-allele-positive subsets. Co-occurrence clustering excluded repertoires with fewer than 30,000 or more than 120,000 public chains, plus five with anomalous nucleotide sharing. Entries here come from immuneACCESS through TCRdb and include only in-frame sequences with V and J called. Some clones fail to appear in such tables; in the studies checked, an unresolved V gene covers under half of the shortfall, and the cause of the remainder is unknown. D and trimming come from the DNA, and the V and J calls and clone size come from that table. The sample includes 160,000 or so clones, with approximately 86% observed a single time. Under 2.5% of the sample is in the top ten clones.

The cohort was made up of 650 to 700 healthy bone marrow donors. All cohort members were sampled while nominally healthy, although unrecorded immune exposures were likely present. The donor was CMV seronegative and was included in the group of around 320 seronegative cohort members. Every donor gave a peripheral blood sample, and the peripheral blood mononuclear cells from that sample were used for TCR beta sequencing. Genomic DNA extraction from the blood cell samples was performed with the Qiagen DNeasy Blood Extraction Kit. Reading the germline V gene gives CDR1 MDHEN and CDR2 SYDVKM. Including cysteine and phenylalanine, the CDR3 has 15 amino acids. This entry keeps only the CDR3 DNA: 45 bases, framed from base 1. Relative to germline, V is missing 9 bases and J is missing 0 bases, with 11 bases of the junction outside any gene match. Turning to this clone: What antigen it recognizes has not been identified. The input lacks base qualities; no much larger clone sits a single base away.

The chain is made from TRBV28 and TRBJ2-7, and 7 junction bases match TRBD1. Sample: PBMCs. This receptor was obtained from a woman in her late teens or twenties in good health and CMV-seronegative. The sequenced DNA: TGTGCCAGTACCCCCCCTAACAGGGGCTCCTACGAGCAGTACTTC. Its amino acids are CASTPPNRGSYEQYF.